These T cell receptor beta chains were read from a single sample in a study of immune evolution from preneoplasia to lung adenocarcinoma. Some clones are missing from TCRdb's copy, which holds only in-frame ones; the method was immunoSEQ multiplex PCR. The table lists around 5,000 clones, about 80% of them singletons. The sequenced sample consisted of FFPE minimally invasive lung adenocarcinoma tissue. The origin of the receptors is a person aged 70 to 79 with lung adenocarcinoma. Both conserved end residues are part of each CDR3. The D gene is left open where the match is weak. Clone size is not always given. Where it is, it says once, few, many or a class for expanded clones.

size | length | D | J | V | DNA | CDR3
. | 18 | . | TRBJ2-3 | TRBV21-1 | TGTGCCAGCAGCAAAGCATGCGGGGGACCTCCTAGCACAGATACGCAGTATTTT | CASSKACGGPPSTDTQYF
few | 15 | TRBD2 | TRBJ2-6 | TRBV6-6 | TGTGCCAGCAGTGGAGCGGGAGCTGGGGCCAACGTCCTGACTTTC | CASSGAGAGANVLTF
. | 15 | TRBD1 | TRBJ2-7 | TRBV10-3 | TGTGCCATCAGACCCCCGGGACAGGGATCCTACGAGCAGTACTTC | CAIRPPGQGSYEQYF
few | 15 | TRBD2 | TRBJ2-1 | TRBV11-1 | TGTGCCAGCAGCTTCGGACTAGCTCGGGGCAATGAGCAGTTCTTC | CASSFGLARGNEQFF
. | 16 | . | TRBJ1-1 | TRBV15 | TGTGCCACCAGCAGAGATGACATAGGGGCCGACACTGAAGCTTTCTTT | CATSRDDIGADTEAFF
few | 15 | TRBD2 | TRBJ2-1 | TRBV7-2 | TGTGCCAGCAGCGGGAGCGGGGTTCCCTACAATGAGCAGTTCTTC | CASSGSGVPYNEQFF
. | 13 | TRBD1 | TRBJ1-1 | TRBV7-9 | TGTGCCAGCAGCTTAGGACAGGGCACTGAAGCTTTCTTT | CASSLGQGTEAFF
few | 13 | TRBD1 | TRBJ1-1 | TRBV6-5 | TGTGCCAGCAGCACTACAGGGGGGGCTGAAGCTTTCTTT | CASSTTGGAEAFF
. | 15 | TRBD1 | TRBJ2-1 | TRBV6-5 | TGTGCCAGCAGTTACGGTCAGGGGGAAGGAAATGAGCAGTTCTTC | CASSYGQGEGNEQFF
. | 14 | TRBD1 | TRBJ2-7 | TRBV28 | TGTGCCAGCAGTTCCTCCAGGGGGCTTTACGAGCAGTACTTC | CASSSSRGLYEQYF
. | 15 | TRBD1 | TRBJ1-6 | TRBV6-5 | TGTGCCAGCAGCCCCGGGACAGAGCTTAATTCACCCCTCCACTTT | CASSPGTELNSPLHF
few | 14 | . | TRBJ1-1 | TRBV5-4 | TGTGCCAGCAGCCAGGGATGGGCGCGGACGGAAGCTTTCTTT | CASSQGWARTEAFF
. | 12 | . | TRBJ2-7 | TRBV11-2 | TGTGCCAGCAGCTTCGGCTCCTACGAGCAGTACTTC | CASSFGSYEQYF
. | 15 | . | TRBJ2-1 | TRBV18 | TGTGCCAGCTCATGGGGGCGCGGGGGTTACAATGAGCAGTTCTTC | CASSWGRGGYNEQFF
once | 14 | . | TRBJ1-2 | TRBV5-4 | TGTGCCAGCACCCTTGGGGGGGGACTCTATGGCTACACCTTC | CASTLGGGLYGYTF
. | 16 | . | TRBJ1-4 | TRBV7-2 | TGTGCCAGCAGCTTAATTATGGGCGGCAGTAATGAAAAACTGTTTTTT | CASSLIMGGSNEKLFF
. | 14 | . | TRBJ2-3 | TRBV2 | TGTGCCAGCAGTTCCGACAGGGAGGGAGATACGCAGTATTTT | CASSSDREGDTQYF
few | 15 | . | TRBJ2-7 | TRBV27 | TGTGCCAGCAGTTTATCGTGGGGGCTCTCCTACGAGCAGTACTTC | CASSLSWGLSYEQYF
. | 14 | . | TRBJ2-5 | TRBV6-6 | TGTGCCAGCAGTTACTTAGCGAGATGGGAGACCCAGTACTTC | CASSYLARWETQYF